These 31 T cell receptor beta chains came from one sample sequenced in a study of T-cell reconstitution after alpha-beta-depleted transplantation in children. TCRbeta library preparation incorporated unique molecular identifiers. One entry per CDR3 protein results from TCRdb running MiXCR on the PCR reads. The sample carries 280,000 or so distinct CDR3 sequences, roughly 10% recorded once. The material sequenced was peripheral blood, taken 180 days after TCRalphabeta/CD19-depleted stem cell transplant. The receptors were sampled from a male patient between 2 and 10 years old who had a stem cell transplant for chronic granulomatous disease, so the T cells may come from the graft donor.

This clonotype has a count of ten or more. The J gene is TRBJ2-3, the V gene TRBV20-1; tentative D call: TRBD1 (6 bases). Trimming shortened V by 7 bases and J by 1 base, and 12 bases separated the two germline ends. The CDR3 consists of 13 residues. Germline values: CDR1 DFQATT, CDR2 SNEGSKA (reference sequence). The CDR3 bases are TGCAGTGTCAGCAAGGGGGGCACAGATACGCAGTATTTT. This codes for CSVSKGGTDTQYF.

There are many counts of this clonotype. The rearrangement uses TRBV18 and TRBJ1-1; TRBD1 matches 8 bases. Germline lookup yields CDR1 KGHSH and CDR2 LQKENI. V was pared by 1 base and J by 0 bases, with 4 bases of the junction left unmatched. The CDR3 runs 16 residues. As DNA, the CDR3 is TGTGCCAGCTCACCACTAGGACAGGGAATGAACACTGAAGCTTTCTTT. Protein: CASSPLGQGMNTEAFF.

This clonotype has a handful of counts. The V and J genes are TRBV5-4 and TRBJ2-2, with TRBD2 matching 7 bases. CDR1 is SGHNT, CDR2 YYREEE, per germline (reference sequence). Trimming cost V 1 base and J 5 bases; bases outside gene matches: 14. The CDR3 sequence is 18 residues long. CDR3 amino acids: CASSLWGEGSKPTGELFF. CDR3 nucleotide sequence: TGTGCCAGCAGCTTGTGGGGGGAGGGCTCCAAACCTACCGGGGAGCTGTTTTTT.

This clonotype occurred many times. The genes are TRBV27 and TRBJ2-1, with 14 nucleotides matching TRBD2. With V trimmed by 5 bases and J by 3 bases, 9 bases remained unmatched. Germline V gene data show CDR1 as MNHEY and CDR2 as SMNVEV (reference sequence). The CDR3 runs 18 residues. CDR3 region: CASSDGLAGGLLYNEQFF. CDR3 in DNA: TGTGCCAGCAGTGATGGACTAGCGGGGGGCCTCCTCTACAATGAGCAGTTCTTC.

This clonotype was recorded at least ten times. J is TRBJ1-5 and V is TRBV20-1; 11 bases map to TRBD1. The CDR3 extends over 14 amino acids. The V and J ends lost 6 bases and 4 bases, in that order; junction bases with no gene match: 5. Germline assignment: CDR1 DFQATT and CDR2 SNEGSKA (reference sequence). The CDR3, as DNA: TGCAGTGCGAGGACAGGGGGCAAGAATCAGCCCCAGCATTTT. Amino acid sequence: CSARTGGKNQPQHF.

V is TRBV11-2 and J is TRBJ2-1; perhaps TRBD2 as D (9 bases). V was trimmed by 2 bases and J by 9 bases, leaving 26 bases between them. Germline loops: CDR1 SGHAT, CDR2 FQNNGV. The CDR3 runs to 18 residues. The CDR3 reads CASSLRDRTSATSSEQFF. The CDR3, as DNA: TGTGCCAGCAGCTTACGGGACAGGACTAGCGCGACAAGCAGTGAGCAGTTCTTC.

This clonotype was observed at least ten times. The CDR3 nucleotides are TGCAGTGCTAGAGGGACAGCTAGCACAGATACGCAGTATTTT. It is translated as CSARGTASTDTQYF. This chain joins TRBV20-1 and TRBJ2-3; weak D call: TRBD1 (6 bases). Germline CDR1 DFQATT, CDR2 SNEGSKA (reference sequence). V gave up 1 base and J gave up 0 bases, with 8 bases separating them. This CDR3 has 14 amino acids.

This clonotype showed up many times. The chain combines TRBV10-1 with TRBJ1-2; D is unresolved. In germline, CDR1 is WNHNN, CDR2 SYGVQD (reference sequence). The CDR3 is made up of 9 amino acids. V was cut by 3 bases and J by 7 bases, with 0 bases left in between. The CDR3 nucleotides read TGCGCCAGCAGTGATGGCTACACCTTC. Protein sequence: CASSDGYTF.

The table lists this clonotype with many counts. The chain employs TRBV28 and TRBJ1-5, with D possibly matching TRBD1 (5 bases). Germline assignment: CDR1 MDHEN and CDR2 SYDVKM. The CDR3 totals 14 residues. With 6 bases removed from V and 4 bases from J, the gap between germline ends came to 13 bases. The CDR3 protein is CASRLGGKNQPQHF. CDR3 coding DNA: TGTGCCAGCAGACTGGGGGGGAAGAATCAGCCCCAGCATTTT.

This clonotype was picked up many times. The chain carries TRBV6-9 and TRBJ2-7, with 7 nucleotides matching TRBD1. The CDR3 runs to 17 residues. CDR1 is MNHGY and CDR2 is SVAAGI in the germline V gene. The V segment lost 6 bases and the J segment 3 bases; nucleotides outside the gene matches: 17. The CDR3 reads CASRPRAPPGQIYEQYF. CDR3 DNA: TGTGCCAGCAGACCGAGGGCACCCCCGGGACAGATCTACGAGCAGTACTTC.

This clonotype came up many times. V and J are TRBV11-2 and TRBJ2-7; 8 bases fit TRBD2. CDR1 and CDR2 from the germline V gene are SGHAT and FQNNGV. This CDR3 has 12 residues. The CDR3, as DNA: TGTGCGGAGCGGACTAGCACCTACGAGCAGTACTTC. Translating gives CAERTSTYEQYF.

There are many counts of this clonotype. V usage is TRBV6-2 or TRBV6-3 and J usage is TRBJ2-1; TRBD2 aligns across 11 bases. The germline gives CDR1 MNHEY, CDR2 SVGEGT. The CDR3 contains 17 residues. The V gene end was trimmed by 6 bases and the J gene end by 6 bases; junction bases not matched to a gene: 13. CDR3 sequence (DNA): TGTGCCAGCAGCCCACCAATTAGCGGGGGGGTTCTCAATGAGCAGTTCTTC. It encodes CASSPPISGGVLNEQFF.

The chain has TRBV27 and TRBJ2-2, with 7 positions matching TRBD1. Trimming took 10 bases from V and 2 from J; bases not matched to a gene: 4. The CDR3 is made up of 13 amino acids. The germline V gene has CDR1 MNHEY and CDR2 SMNVEV (reference sequence). CDR3 sequence (DNA): TGTGCCACCCGGGACAGAAACACCGGGGAGCTGTTTTTT. Translating gives CATRDRNTGELFF.

This clonotype has at least ten counts. This chain uses TRBV7-2 with TRBJ1-3, with D hard to call. CDR1 is SGHTA and CDR2 is FQGNSA in the germline V gene. Trimming left V 3 bases short and J 0 bases short, with 9 bases between. CDR3 size: 15 residues. The DNA for the CDR3 is TGTGCCAGCAGCTTCCTGGTTCACTCTGGAAACACCATATATTTT. Protein sequence: CASSFLVHSGNTIYF.

Many counts were recorded for this clonotype. The V gene is TRBV10-3, the J gene TRBJ2-3; D remains unclear. Trimming pared 2 bases from V and 3 bases from J, leaving 12 bases between. The germline gives CDR1 ENHRY, CDR2 SYGVKD. This CDR3 is built from 15 residues. The CDR3 loop reads CAISEGSDPTDTQYF. CDR3 DNA sequence: TGTGCCATCAGTGAGGGCTCGGACCCTACAGATACGCAGTATTTT.

The sample holds many counts of this clonotype. V and J are TRBV24-1 and TRBJ2-3; no clear D. Germline V lookup: CDR1 KGHDR, CDR2 SFDVKD. The CDR3 is made up of 14 amino acids. Trimming took 5 bases from V and 6 from J, leaving 14 bases between them. CDR3 DNA sequence: TGTGCCACCAGTGGTCGGCCACCCCAGGATACGCAGTATTTT. Residues: CATSGRPPQDTQYF.

In its sample, this clonotype was seen many times. V is TRBV5-1 and J is TRBJ1-2; no clear D. V lost 0 bases and J 3 bases, leaving 3 bases between the germline ends. CDR3 size: 12 residues. From germline, CDR1 is SGHRS and CDR2 YFSETQ. The CDR3 bases are TGCGCCAGCAGCTTGGGACACTATGGCTACACCTTC. Translating gives CASSLGHYGYTF.

This clonotype was counted at least ten times. The CDR3 DNA is TGCAGTGCTAGAGACCCCGGGACTAGCGGTTACGAGCAGTACTTC. Protein product: CSARDPGTSGYEQYF. V is TRBV20-1 and J is TRBJ2-7; 11 positions match TRBD2. Trimming removed 0 bases from V and 4 bases from J; junction bases left unmatched: 5. This CDR3 has 15 residues. CDR1 is DFQATT and CDR2 is SNEGSKA in the germline V gene (reference sequence).

The gene calls are TRBV5-4 and TRBJ2-5; D is undetermined. This CDR3 has 13 amino acids. The V end was cut by 1 base, the J end by 1 base, with 5 bases between. Germline V gene data show CDR1 as SGHNT and CDR2 as YYREEE (reference sequence). This CDR3 reads CASSLITQETQYF. Written as DNA, the CDR3 is TGTGCCAGCAGCTTGATCACCCAAGAGACCCAGTACTTC.

Ten or more counts support this clonotype. The gene calls are TRBV18 and TRBJ2-1; D might be TRBD1 (5 bases). Germline V gene sequence: CDR1 KGHSH, CDR2 LQKENI. The CDR3 contains 14 residues. Trimming stripped 1 base from V and 7 bases from J, with 11 bases between. The CDR3 loop is CASSPRARDNEQFF. As DNA, the CDR3 is TGTGCCAGCTCACCACGCGCCAGGGATAATGAGCAGTTCTTC.

At least ten counts were recorded for this clonotype. The chain has TRBV5-1 and TRBJ2-2; 11 positions agree with TRBD1. Germline V gives CDR1 SGHRS, CDR2 YFSETQ. The CDR3 loop spans 15 amino acids. J lost 6 bases, V lost 4 bases, and 5 bases had no gene match. The CDR3 DNA follows: TGCGCCAGCAGCCCCGGACAGGGGGCGCCCGGGGAGCTGTTTTTT. Translating it yields CASSPGQGAPGELFF.

To note about this clonotype: A much larger clone differs by one base, so this may be a read error. V is TRBV28 and J is TRBJ2-5, with TRBD1 identical over 11 bases. Trimming removed 8 bases from V and 5 bases from J; junction bases left unmatched: 7. Germline-derived CDR1 and CDR2 are MDHEN and SYDVKM. The CDR3 length is 14 residues. This CDR3 reads CASGRTGGDETQYF. The CDR3 nucleotides read TGTGCCAGCGGAAGGACAGGGGGCGATGAGACCCAGTACTTC.

This clonotype was detected ten times or more. The chain recombines TRBV3-1 with TRBJ1-2; TRBD1 is a possible D gene (6 bases). V was clipped by 4 bases and J by 7 bases, with 19 bases between them. The V gene's germline CDR1 is LGHDT and CDR2 YNNKEL (reference sequence). This CDR3 has 15 amino acids. The CDR3 DNA is TGTGCCAGCAGCCGACGGGACCGCTTAGGGGGTGGCTACACCTTC. This translates into CASSRRDRLGGGYTF.

This clonotype was seen ten or more times. The chain couples TRBV5-1 to TRBJ2-1, with D possibly matching TRBD1 (5 bases). The ends were cut back, 7 bases at V and 0 bases at J, with 11 bases in the middle. Germline lookup yields CDR1 SGHRS and CDR2 YFSETQ. The CDR3 loop spans 14 amino acids. CDR3 residues: CASADINSYNEQFF. In DNA form, the CDR3 reads TGCGCCAGCGCGGACATTAACTCCTACAATGAGCAGTTCTTC.

The table lists this clonotype with many counts. The CDR3 DNA reads as TGTGCCAGCAGCAATCCAAATCAGCCCCAGCATTTT. Translating it yields CASSNPNQPQHF. The V call is TRBV28, the J call TRBJ1-5; D is unresolved. CDR1 and CDR2 (germline): MDHEN, SYDVKM. The CDR3 loop spans 12 amino acids. Trimming removed 6 bases from V and 4 bases from J, with 7 bases in between. Supplemented by reference TRBV28 and TRBJ1-5, the full variable domain reads DVKVTQSSRYLVKRTGEKVFLECVQDMDHENMFWYRQDPGLGLRLIYFSYDVKMKEKGDIPEGYSVSREKKERFSLILESASTNQTSMYLCASSNPNQPQHFGDGTRLSIL.

V usage is TRBV2 and J usage is TRBJ2-2; TRBD2 agrees at 9 bases. CDR1 is SNHLY and CDR2 is FYNNEI in the germline V gene. This CDR3 has 16 amino acids. V gave up 1 base and J gave up 3 bases; unmatched junction bases: 3. The CDR3 sequence: CASSEVSGRYTGELFF. DNA for the CDR3: TGTGCCAGCAGTGAAGTGAGCGGGAGGTACACCGGGGAGCTGTTTTTT.

This clonotype was picked up many times. V usage is TRBV10-3 and J usage is TRBJ2-1; a possible D gene is TRBD1 (6 bases). The CDR3 runs to 15 residues. V lost 3 bases and J 5 bases, leaving 14 bases between the germline ends. Germline CDR1 ENHRY, CDR2 SYGVKD. The CDR3, as DNA: TGTGCCATCAGTGACGGTCAGGGGTTCCACAATGAGCAGTTCTTC. Protein product: CAISDGQGFHNEQFF.

Many counts were recorded for this clonotype. The chain couples TRBV12-3 or TRBV12-4 to TRBJ2-3, with 10 nucleotides matching TRBD2. This CDR3 is 18 amino acids long. Trimming took 0 bases from V and 0 from J; bases not matched to a gene: 6. Written as DNA, the CDR3 is TGTGCCAGCAGTTTAGCGAGGACTAGCGGACCCAGCACAGATACGCAGTATTTT. Protein: CASSLARTSGPSTDTQYF.

For this clonotype: At one end the junction does not follow the germline gene, possibly because of a read error. The chain is built from TRBV18 and TRBJ2-6; the match to TRBD2 covers 7 bases. This CDR3 has 18 residues. Germline CDR1 is KGHSH and CDR2 is LQKENI. The CDR3 region is CARSPRAGESSGANVLTF. The CDR3 DNA reads TGTGCCAGATCACCACGCGCGGGAGAATCTTCTGGGGCCAACGTCCTGACTTTC.

This clonotype was recorded many times. The rearrangement joins TRBV6-1 to TRBJ1-3, with D perhaps TRBD1 (6 bases). The ends were cut back, 0 bases at V and 7 bases at J, with 13 bases in the middle. CDR3 length: 15 residues. Per the germline V gene, CDR1 is MNHNS and CDR2 is SASEGT. This CDR3 reads CASSEATGFINTIYF. The DNA of the CDR3 is TGTGCCAGCAGTGAAGCAACAGGGTTTATCAACACCATATATTTT.

This clonotype came up many times. This sequence joins TRBV7-2 and TRBJ2-5, with 9 bases lining up with TRBD2. The junction had 6 bases not matched to a gene; V was cut back by 0 bases and J by 1 base. This CDR3 comprises 17 residues. From germline, CDR1 is SGHTA and CDR2 FQGNSA. The CDR3 sequence: CASSLAISGGIQETQYF. The CDR3 DNA sequence: TGTGCCAGCAGCTTAGCCATAAGCGGGGGGATCCAAGAGACCCAGTACTTC.